This T cell receptor beta chain was found in a study of blood T cells in healthy people across ages. Each sample used at least 6 million PBMCs. With V trimmed by 7 bases and J by 9 bases, 7 bases remained unmatched. CDR1 ENHRY and CDR2 SYGVKD come from the germline V gene. This CDR3 contains 14 residues. Then a second PCR, running roughly 7 to 11 cycles, was carried out with a sample-barcoded 5' primer and a J-beta primer mix. All samples yielded 3 million or more CDR3-containing paired-end reads. Each CDR3 protein gets one entry after TCRdb re-called the 5' RACE reads with MiXCR. The table records about 1.4 million distinct CDR3 sequences, roughly 60% of them present only once.

The receptor was isolated from a man younger than 35 in good health. Sample: blood. The chain has TRBV10-3 and TRBJ2-1; 12 nucleotides agree with TRBD2. CDR3 region: CAITRTSGNGEQFF. The CDR3 nucleotides are TGTGCCATCACCAGGACTAGCGGGAATGGTGAGCAGTTCTTC.